This entry lists 10 T cell receptor beta chains sequenced from one sample in a study of blood T cell repertoires in COVID-19. Profiled with immunoSEQ multiplex PCR; TCRdb holds only in-frame clones, not every one. Of approximately 46,000 clones listed, approximately 82% are singletons. The specimen was peripheral blood. Receptors were obtained from a woman between 70 and 85 years old with acute or convalescent COVID-19.

This chain connects TRBV3-1 (or the pseudogene TRBV3-2) to TRBJ2-1; TRBD2 matches 12 bases. The germline gives CDR1 LGHDT, CDR2 YNNKEL (reference sequence). The CDR3 is 19 amino acids. V shed 4 bases and J 5 bases; nucleotides not matched to a gene: 15. CDR3 in DNA: TGTGCCAGCAGCCCCCGGCGTGGACTAGCGGGACTTCCCGACAATGAGCAGTTCTTC. Its protein product is CASSPRRGLAGLPDNEQFF.

This clone was recorded once. The genes are TRBV11-3 and TRBJ1-2; maybe TRBD1 (5 bases). The germline V gene has CDR1 SGHNT and CDR2 YENEEA. The V gene lost 3 bases and the J gene lost 2 bases, with 7 bases spanning the gap. This CDR3 has 13 residues. CDR3 region: CASSFRGNYGYTF. The CDR3 DNA sequence: TGTGCCAGCAGCTTCCGGGGGAACTATGGCTACACCTTC.

The genes are TRBV5-1 and TRBJ1-1; 7 positions agree with TRBD1. V was clipped by 0 bases and J by 4 bases; unmatched bases: 3. Germline assignment: CDR1 SGHRS and CDR2 YFSETQ. The CDR3 contains 14 residues. The CDR3 spells CASSLERGRTEAFF. The CDR3 DNA follows: TGCGCCAGCAGCTTGGAGAGGGGGCGCACTGAAGCTTTCTTT.

The chain combines TRBV28 with TRBJ2-7, with 9 bases aligning to TRBD1. Germline V lookup: CDR1 MDHEN, CDR2 SYDVKM. This CDR3 is 13 amino acids long. Trimming removed 5 bases from V and 8 bases from J; junction bases left unmatched: 7. CDR3 coding DNA: TGTGCCAGCAGTGCGCATACAGGGGGCCAGCAGTACTTC. Protein sequence: CASSAHTGGQQYF.

The J gene is TRBJ2-1, the V gene TRBV5-1; no definite D call. The CDR3 covers 14 residues. Germline CDR1 is SGHRS and CDR2 is YFSETQ. Trimming took 4 bases from V and 9 from J, leaving 17 bases between them. The CDR3 DNA reads TGCGCCAGCAGCACGCCTCTCGAGTCGGGTGAGCAGTTCTTC. It is translated as CASSTPLESGEQFF. The full variable domain, completed using reference TRBV5-1 and TRBJ2-1, is KAGVTQTPRYLIKTRGQQVTLSCSPISGHRSVSWYQQTPGQGLQFLFEYFSETQRNKGNFPGRFSGRQFSNSRSEMNVSTLELGDSALYLCASSTPLESGEQFFGPGTRLTVL.

The chain carries TRBV9 and TRBJ2-3, with 12 nucleotides matching TRBD2. Trimming at V came to 1 base and at J to 5 bases, leaving 5 bases not matched to a gene. Germline loops: CDR1 SGDLS, CDR2 YYNGEE. The CDR3 runs to 16 residues. The CDR3 loop reads CASSVLAGGPVDTQYF. The CDR3 DNA is TGTGCCAGCAGCGTACTAGCGGGAGGGCCCGTAGATACGCAGTATTTT.

The rearrangement joins TRBV5-6 to TRBJ2-5; perhaps TRBD2 as D (6 bases). The CDR3 has 13 residues. In germline, CDR1 is SGHDT, CDR2 YYEEEE. The ends were cut back, 4 bases at V and 5 bases at J, with 12 bases in the middle. The CDR3 DNA reads TGTGCCAGCAGCCTCACGGGGGTGGAGACCCAGTACTTC. Protein sequence: CASSLTGVETQYF.

The chain has TRBV7-9 and TRBJ1-1; 12 bases map to TRBD1. Unmatched junction bases numbered 4, after V lost 1 base and J lost 7 bases. The germline V gene has CDR1 SEHNR and CDR2 FQNEAQ (reference sequence). The CDR3 covers 15 residues. The CDR3, as DNA: TGTGCCAGCAGCTTAGGGGGACAGGGGGCAAGTGAAGCTTTCTTT. This sequence encodes CASSLGGQGASEAFF.

This chain links TRBV28 with TRBJ1-1; no reliable D call. With 6 bases removed from V and 1 base from J, the gap between germline ends came to 12 bases. The CDR3 totals 14 residues. Germline values: CDR1 MDHEN, CDR2 SYDVKM. The DNA for the CDR3 is TGTGCCAGCAGCGCTAACGGAGCGAACACTGAAGCTTTCTTT. Encoded protein: CASSANGANTEAFF.

This chain connects TRBV7-2 to TRBJ1-2; tentatively, D is TRBD1 (6 bases). In germline, CDR1 is SGHTA, CDR2 FQGNSA. This CDR3 is 16 amino acids long. V was trimmed by 2 bases and J by 5 bases, leaving 18 bases between them. The CDR3 reads CASSLSAVQGSYGYTF. Here the CDR3 DNA reads TGTGCCAGCAGCTTATCCGCCGTACAGGGATCTTATGGCTACACCTTC.